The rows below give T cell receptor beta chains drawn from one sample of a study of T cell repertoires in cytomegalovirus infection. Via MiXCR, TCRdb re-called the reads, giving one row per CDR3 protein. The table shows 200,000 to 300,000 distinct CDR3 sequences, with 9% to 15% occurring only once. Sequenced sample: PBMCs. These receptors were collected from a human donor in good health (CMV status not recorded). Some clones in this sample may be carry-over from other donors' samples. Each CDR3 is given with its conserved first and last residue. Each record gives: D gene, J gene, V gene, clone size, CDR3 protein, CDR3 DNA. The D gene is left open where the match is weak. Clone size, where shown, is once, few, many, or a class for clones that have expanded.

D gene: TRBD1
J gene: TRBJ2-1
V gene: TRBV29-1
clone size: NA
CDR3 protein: CSVRDRDHEQFF
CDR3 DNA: TGCAGTGTTCGGGACAGAGACCATGAGCAGTTCTTC

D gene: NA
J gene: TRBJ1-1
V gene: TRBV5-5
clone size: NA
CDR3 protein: CASSGRTETEAFF
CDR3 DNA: TGTGCCAGCAGCGGAAGGACAGAAACTGAAGCTTTCTTT

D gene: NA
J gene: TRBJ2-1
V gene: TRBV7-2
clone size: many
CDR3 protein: CASSVTWGEQFF
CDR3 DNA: TGTGCCAGCAGCGTGACCTGGGGTGAGCAGTTCTTC

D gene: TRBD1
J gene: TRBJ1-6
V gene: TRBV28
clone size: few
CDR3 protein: CASTWDRGLGSPLHF
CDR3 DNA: TGTGCCAGCACCTGGGACAGGGGGCTTGGATCACCCCTCCACTTT

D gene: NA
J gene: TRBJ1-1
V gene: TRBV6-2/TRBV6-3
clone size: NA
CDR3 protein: CASSYSRQTAGAFF
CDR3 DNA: TGTGCCAGCAGTTACTCCCGGCAGACCGCGGGAGCTTTCTTT

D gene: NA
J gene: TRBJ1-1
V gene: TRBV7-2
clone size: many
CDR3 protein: CASSFGADFEAFF
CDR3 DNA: TGTGCCAGCAGCTTTGGTGCGGACTTTGAAGCTTTCTTT

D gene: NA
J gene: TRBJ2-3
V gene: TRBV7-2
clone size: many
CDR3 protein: CASSVRDRDTQYF
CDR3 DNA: TGTGCCAGCAGCGTCCGGGACCGGGATACGCAGTATTTT

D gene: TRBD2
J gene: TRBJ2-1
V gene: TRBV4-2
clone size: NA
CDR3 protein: CASSLGAGDVNEQFF
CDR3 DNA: TGTGCCAGCAGCCTCGGGGCGGGGGATGTCAATGAGCAGTTCTTC

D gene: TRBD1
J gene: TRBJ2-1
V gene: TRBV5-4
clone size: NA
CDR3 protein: CASSPGQLEQFF
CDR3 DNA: TGTGCCAGCAGCCCGGGACAGTTAGAGCAGTTCTTC

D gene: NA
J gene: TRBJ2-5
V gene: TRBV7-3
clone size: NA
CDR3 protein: CASKAGSTETQYF
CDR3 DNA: TGTGCCAGCAAGGCAGGGTCGACAGAGACCCAGTACTTC

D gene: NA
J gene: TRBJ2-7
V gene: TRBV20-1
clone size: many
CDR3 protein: CSAPGAGDSYEQYF
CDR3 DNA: TGCAGTGCTCCGGGGGCGGGGGACTCCTACGAGCAGTACTTC

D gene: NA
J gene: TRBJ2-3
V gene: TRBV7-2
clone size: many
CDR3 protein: CASSLAGNEGDTQYF
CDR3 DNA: TGTGCCAGCAGCTTAGCAGGGAACGAAGGGGATACGCAGTATTTT

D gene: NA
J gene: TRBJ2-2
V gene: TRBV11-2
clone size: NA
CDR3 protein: CASVRLSTGELFF
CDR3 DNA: TGTGCCAGCGTTCGTCTAAGCACCGGGGAGCTGTTTTTT

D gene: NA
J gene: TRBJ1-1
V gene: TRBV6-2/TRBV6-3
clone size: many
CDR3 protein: CASSYEGDITEAFF
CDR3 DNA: TGTGCCAGCAGTTACGAGGGGGATATTACTGAAGCTTTCTTT

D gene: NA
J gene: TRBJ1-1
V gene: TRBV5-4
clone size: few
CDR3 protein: CSSSFTVGNTEAFF
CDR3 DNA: TGTTCCAGCAGCTTTACGGTTGGGAACACTGAAGCTTTCTTT

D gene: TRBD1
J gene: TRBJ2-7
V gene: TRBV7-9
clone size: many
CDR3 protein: CASSGGQGFSYEQYF
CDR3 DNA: TGTGCCAGCAGCGGGGGACAGGGCTTCTCCTACGAGCAGTACTTC

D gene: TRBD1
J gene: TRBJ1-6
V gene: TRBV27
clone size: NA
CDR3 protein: CASSPRQGSGNSPLHF
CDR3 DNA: TGTGCCAGCAGCCCTCGACAGGGCTCAGGGAATTCACCCCTCCACTTT

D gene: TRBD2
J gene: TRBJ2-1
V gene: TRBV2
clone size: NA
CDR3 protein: CATRGGSSYNEQFF
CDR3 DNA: TGTGCCACGAGAGGCGGGAGCTCATACAATGAGCAGTTCTTC

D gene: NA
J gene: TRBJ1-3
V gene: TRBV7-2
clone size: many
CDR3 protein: CASSRSTDSGNTIYF
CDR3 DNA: TGTGCCAGCAGCCGATCAACAGATAGCGGAAACACCATATATTTT

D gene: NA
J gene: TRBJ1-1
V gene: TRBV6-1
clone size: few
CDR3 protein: CASSDRTEAFF
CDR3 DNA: TGTGCCAGCAGTGACAGGACTGAAGCTTTCTTT

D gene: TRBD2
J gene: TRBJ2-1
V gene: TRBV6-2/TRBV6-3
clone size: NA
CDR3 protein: CASSYSRTSGQYNEQFF
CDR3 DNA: TGTGCCAGCAGTTACTCGAGGACTAGCGGGCAGTACAATGAGCAGTTCTTC

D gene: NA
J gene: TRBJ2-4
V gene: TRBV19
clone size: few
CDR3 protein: CASHGQGNIQYF
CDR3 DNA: TGTGCCAGCCACGGGCAGGGGAACATTCAGTACTTC

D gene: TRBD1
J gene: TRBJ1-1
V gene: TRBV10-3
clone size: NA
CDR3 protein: CAIMGTGARTEAFF
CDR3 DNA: TGTGCCATCATGGGGACAGGGGCGAGGACTGAAGCTTTCTTT

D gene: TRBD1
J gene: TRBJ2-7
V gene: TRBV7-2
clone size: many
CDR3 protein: CASSLDWQGAKEQYF
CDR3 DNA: TGTGCCAGCAGCTTAGACTGGCAGGGGGCTAAAGAGCAGTACTTC

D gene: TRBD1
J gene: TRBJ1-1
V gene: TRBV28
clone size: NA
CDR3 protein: CASSLRRGSERSTEAFF
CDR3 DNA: TGTGCCAGCAGTTTGCGCAGGGGGTCGGAAAGAAGCACTGAAGCTTTCTTT

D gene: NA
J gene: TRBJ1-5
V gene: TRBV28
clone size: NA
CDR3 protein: CASTRLNQPQHF
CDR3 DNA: TGTGCCAGCACAAGACTTAATCAGCCCCAGCATTTT

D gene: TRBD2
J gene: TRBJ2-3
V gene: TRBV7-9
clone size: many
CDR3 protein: CASSPSKGLAGETSTDTQYF
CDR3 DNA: TGTGCCAGCAGCCCAAGCAAAGGACTAGCGGGAGAGACTAGCACAGATACGCAGTATTTT

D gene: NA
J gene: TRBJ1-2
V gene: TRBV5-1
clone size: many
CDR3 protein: CASSLAMDQGANYGYTF
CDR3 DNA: TGCGCCAGCAGCTTGGCCATGGATCAAGGGGCTAACTATGGCTACACCTTC

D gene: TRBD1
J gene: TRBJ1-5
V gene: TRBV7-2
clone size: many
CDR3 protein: CASSVNRDRYSNQPQHF
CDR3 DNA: TGTGCCAGCAGCGTAAACCGGGACAGATATAGCAATCAGCCCCAGCATTTT